This TCR beta chain was found in a study of T cells after yellow fever vaccination. TCRdb redid the calling of the 5' RACE reads with MiXCR, one entry per CDR3 protein. Found here are about 49,000 distinct CDR3 sequences, roughly 7.5% of them singletons; the top ten hold roughly 31%. Broader study findings: Booster sampling recovered most clones from primary vaccination (under 98% CD4, 88% CD8).

This clonotype was recorded many times. Its antigen is undetermined. V lost 0 bases and J 2 bases, leaving 11 bases between the germline ends. Germline values: CDR1 DFQATT, CDR2 SNEGSKA (reference sequence). The CDR3 is 15 residues long. This receptor was obtained from a man younger than 35 who received the YFV17D yellow fever vaccine. The sample in question was CD8+ T cells sorted from PBMCs, obtained around 15 days after the first yellow fever vaccination. The chain joins TRBV20-1 to TRBJ2-1; D might be TRBD1 (6 bases). The CDR3 region is CSARDQGQAYNEQFF. The CDR3 DNA is TGCAGTGCTAGAGATCAGGGACAAGCCTACAATGAGCAGTTCTTC.